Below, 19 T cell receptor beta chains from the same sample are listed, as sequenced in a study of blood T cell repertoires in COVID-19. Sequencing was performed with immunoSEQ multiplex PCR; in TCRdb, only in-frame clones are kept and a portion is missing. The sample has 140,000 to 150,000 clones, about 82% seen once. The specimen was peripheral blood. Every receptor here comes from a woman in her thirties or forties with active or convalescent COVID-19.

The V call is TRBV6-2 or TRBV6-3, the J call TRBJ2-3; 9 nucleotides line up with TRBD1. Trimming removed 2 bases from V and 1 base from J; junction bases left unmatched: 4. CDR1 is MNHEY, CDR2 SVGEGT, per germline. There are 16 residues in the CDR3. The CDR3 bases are TGTGCCAGCAGTTACCGGACAGGGGCCCGCACAGATACGCAGTATTTT. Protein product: CASSYRTGARTDTQYF.

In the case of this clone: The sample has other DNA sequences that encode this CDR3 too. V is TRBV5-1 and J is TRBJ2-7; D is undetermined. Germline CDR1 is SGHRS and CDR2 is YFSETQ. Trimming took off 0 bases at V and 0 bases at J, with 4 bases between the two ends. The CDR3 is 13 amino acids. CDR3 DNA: TGCGCCAGCAGCTTGGGGGCCTCCTACGAGCAGTACTTC. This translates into CASSLGASYEQYF.

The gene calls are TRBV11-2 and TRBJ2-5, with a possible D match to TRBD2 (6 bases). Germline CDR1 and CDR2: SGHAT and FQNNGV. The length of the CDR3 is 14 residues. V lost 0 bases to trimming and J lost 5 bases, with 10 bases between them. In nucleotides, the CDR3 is TGTGCCAGCAGCTTAGAGCCGGGGAGGGAGACCCAGTACTTC. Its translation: CASSLEPGRETQYF.

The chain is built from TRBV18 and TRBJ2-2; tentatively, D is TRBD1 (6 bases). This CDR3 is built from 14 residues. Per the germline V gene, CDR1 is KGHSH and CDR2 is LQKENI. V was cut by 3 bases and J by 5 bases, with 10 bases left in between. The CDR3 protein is CASSPTGNTGELFF. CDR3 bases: TGTGCCAGCTCACCTACAGGGAATACCGGGGAGCTGTTTTTT.

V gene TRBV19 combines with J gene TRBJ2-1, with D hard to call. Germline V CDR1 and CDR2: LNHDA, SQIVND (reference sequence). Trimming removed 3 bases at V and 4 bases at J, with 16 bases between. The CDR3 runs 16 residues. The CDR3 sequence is CASSIDPPGSYNEQFF. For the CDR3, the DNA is TGTGCCAGTAGTATCGACCCCCCAGGCTCTTACAATGAGCAGTTCTTC.

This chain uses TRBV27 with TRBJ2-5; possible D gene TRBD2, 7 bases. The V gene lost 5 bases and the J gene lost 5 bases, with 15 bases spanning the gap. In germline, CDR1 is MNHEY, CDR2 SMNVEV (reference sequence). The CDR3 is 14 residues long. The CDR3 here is CASSLRGARETQYF. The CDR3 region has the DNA TGTGCCAGCAGTCTCCGGGGGGCCCGTGAGACCCAGTACTTC.

The CDR3 spells CASSYRQGNPQFF. The CDR3 DNA is TGTGCCAGCAGTTACAGACAGGGGAACCCGCAGTTCTTC. The gene calls are TRBV6-5 and TRBJ2-1; 8 bases agree with TRBD1. J gave up 12 bases and V 2 bases, and 6 bases lay outside the gene matches. This CDR3 spans 13 amino acids. CDR1 is MNHEY and CDR2 is SVGAGI in the germline V gene.

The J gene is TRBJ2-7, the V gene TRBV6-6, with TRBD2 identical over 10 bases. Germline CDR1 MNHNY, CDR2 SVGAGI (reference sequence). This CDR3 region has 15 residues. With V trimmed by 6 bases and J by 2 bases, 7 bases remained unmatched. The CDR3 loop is CASRPSGGYTYEQYF. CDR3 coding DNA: TGTGCCAGCAGACCTAGCGGGGGCTACACCTACGAGCAGTACTTC.

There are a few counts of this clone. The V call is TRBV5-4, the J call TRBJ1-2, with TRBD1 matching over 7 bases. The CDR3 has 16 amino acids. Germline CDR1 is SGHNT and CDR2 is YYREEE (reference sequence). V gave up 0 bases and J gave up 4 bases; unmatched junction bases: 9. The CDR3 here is CASSLVSGGGSYGYTF. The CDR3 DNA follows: TGTGCCAGCAGCTTGGTATCAGGGGGTGGGAGCTATGGCTACACCTTC.

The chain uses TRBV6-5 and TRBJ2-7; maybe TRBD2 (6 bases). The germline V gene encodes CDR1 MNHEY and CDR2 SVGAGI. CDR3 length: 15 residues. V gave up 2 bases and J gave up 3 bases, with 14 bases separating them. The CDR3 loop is CASSYGGGPRYEQYF. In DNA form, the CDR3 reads TGTGCCAGCAGTTACGGGGGAGGTCCCCGCTACGAGCAGTACTTC.

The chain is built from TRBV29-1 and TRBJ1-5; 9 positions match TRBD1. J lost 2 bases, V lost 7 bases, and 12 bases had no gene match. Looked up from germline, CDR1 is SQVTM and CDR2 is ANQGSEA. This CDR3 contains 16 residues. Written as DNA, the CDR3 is TGCAGCGCATCAACCACAGGGGGCCGGGGCAATCAGCCCCAGCATTTT. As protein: CSASTTGGRGNQPQHF. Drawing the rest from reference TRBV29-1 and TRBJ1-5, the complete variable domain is SAVISQKPSRDICQRGTSLTIQCQVDSQVTMMFWYRQQPGQSLTLIATANQGSEATYESGFVIDKFPISRPNLTFSTLTVSNMSPEDSSIYLCSASTTGGRGNQPQHFGDGTRLSIL.

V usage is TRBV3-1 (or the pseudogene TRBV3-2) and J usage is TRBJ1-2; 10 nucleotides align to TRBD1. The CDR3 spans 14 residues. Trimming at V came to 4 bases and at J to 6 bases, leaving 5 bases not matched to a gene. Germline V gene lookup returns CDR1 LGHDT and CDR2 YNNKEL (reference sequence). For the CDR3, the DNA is TGTGCCAGCAGCCGCATCGGGACAGGGGATGGCTACACCTTC. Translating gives CASSRIGTGDGYTF.

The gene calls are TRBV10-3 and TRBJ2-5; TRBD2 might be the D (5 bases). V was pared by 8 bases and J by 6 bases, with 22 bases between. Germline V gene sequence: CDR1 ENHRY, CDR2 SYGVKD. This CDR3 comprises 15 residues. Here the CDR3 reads CAIAGESPMGKTQYF. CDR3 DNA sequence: TGTGCCATCGCCGGGGAATCGCCGATGGGTAAGACCCAGTACTTC.

CDR3 sequence reads: CASSQGQGVFGGYTF. CDR3 bases: TGTGCCAGCAGCCAGGGACAGGGGGTTTTCGGCGGCTACACCTTC. The chain carries TRBV6-2 or TRBV6-3 and TRBJ1-2, with 11 bases fitting TRBD1. With V trimmed by 6 bases and J by 8 bases, 11 bases remained unmatched. Germline assignment: CDR1 MNHEY and CDR2 SVGEGT. The CDR3 is 15 residues long.

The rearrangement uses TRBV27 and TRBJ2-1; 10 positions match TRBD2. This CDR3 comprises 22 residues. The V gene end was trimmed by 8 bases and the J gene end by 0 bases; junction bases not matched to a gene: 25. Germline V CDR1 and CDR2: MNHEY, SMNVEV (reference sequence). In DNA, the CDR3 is TGTGCCAGCGCCGTCCTAACAACCCGGACTAGCGGCCGTTACTTCTCCTACAATGAGCAGTTCTTC. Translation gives CASAVLTTRTSGRYFSYNEQFF.

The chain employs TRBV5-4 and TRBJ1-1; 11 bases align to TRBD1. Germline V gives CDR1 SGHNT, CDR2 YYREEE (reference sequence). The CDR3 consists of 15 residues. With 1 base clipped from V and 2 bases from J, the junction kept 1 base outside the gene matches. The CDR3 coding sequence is TGTGCCAGCAGCTTGCGGACAGGGGGCAACACTGAAGCTTTCTTT. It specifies CASSLRTGGNTEAFF.

CDR3 coding DNA: TGTGCCAGCACCCTAGGGGGCCCCAATCAGCCCCAGCATTTT. It encodes CASTLGGPNQPQHF. V gene TRBV28 combines with J gene TRBJ1-5; TRBD1 aligns across 7 bases. The J segment lost 3 bases and the V segment lost 7 bases, leaving 6 bases of the junction unmatched. Germline V gene data show CDR1 as MDHEN and CDR2 as SYDVKM. This CDR3 has 14 residues. Drawing the rest from reference TRBV28 and TRBJ1-5, the complete variable domain is DVKVTQSSRYLVKRTGEKVFLECVQDMDHENMFWYRQDPGLGLRLIYFSYDVKMKEKGDIPEGYSVSREKKERFSLILESASTNQTSMYLCASTLGGPNQPQHFGDGTRLSIL.

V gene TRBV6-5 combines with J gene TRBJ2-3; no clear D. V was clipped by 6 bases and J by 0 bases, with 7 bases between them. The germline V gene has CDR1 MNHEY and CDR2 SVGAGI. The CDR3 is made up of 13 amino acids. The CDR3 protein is CASSLTSTDTQYF. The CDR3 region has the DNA TGTGCCAGCAGCCTGACTAGCACAGATACGCAGTATTTT.

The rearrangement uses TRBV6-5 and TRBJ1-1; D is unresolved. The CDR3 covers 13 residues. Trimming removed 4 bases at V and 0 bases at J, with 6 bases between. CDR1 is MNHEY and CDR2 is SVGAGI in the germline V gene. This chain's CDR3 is CASSFDMNTEAFF. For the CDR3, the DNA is TGTGCCAGCAGTTTCGACATGAACACTGAAGCTTTCTTT.